The rows below give T cell receptor beta chains drawn from one sample of a study of T cells after yellow fever vaccination. TCRdb recomputed calls from the 5' RACE reads with MiXCR, one row per CDR3 protein. The table shows hundreds of thousands of distinct CDR3 sequences, with more than 3% occurring only once. The input for sequencing was PBMCs, taken on the day of the yellow fever booster vaccination. These receptor sequences come from a man younger than 30 who received the YFV17D yellow fever vaccine. CDR3s include the opening cysteine and the closing phenylalanine or tryptophan. A D gene is named only where the DNA matches it firmly. Some rows have no size entry. The others give once, few or many, or a class for an expanded clone.

TRBD1,TRBJ2-6,-,TRBV24-1,CATSDRTGGIGANVLTF,TGTGCCACCAGTGATCGGACAGGGGGCATTGGGGCCAACGTCCTGACTTTC
TRBD1,TRBJ1-1,many,TRBV5-1,CASSSGQGKAWTYTEAFF,TGCGCCAGCAGTTCGGGACAGGGGAAGGCCTGGACGTACACTGAAGCTTTCTTT
-,TRBJ1-2,few,TRBV5-1,CASSLDRGSNYGYTF,TGCGCCAGCAGCTTGGATCGGGGCAGTAACTATGGCTACACCTTC
-,TRBJ1-1,many,TRBV20-1,CSAPSVANTEAFF,TGCAGTGCCCCCAGTGTGGCGAACACTGAAGCTTTCTTT
-,TRBJ1-6,few,TRBV11-2,CASSLDRRGALPLHF,TGTGCCAGCAGCTTAGATCGAAGAGGGGCCCTGCCCCTCCACTTT
-,TRBJ1-5,many,TRBV7-2,CASSLSYGGDQPQHF,TGTGCCAGCAGCTTGTCTTATGGGGGGGATCAGCCCCAGCATTTT
-,TRBJ2-6,few,TRBV10-3,CAISEGDGTDVLTF,TGTGCCATCAGTGAAGGGGACGGAACAGACGTCCTGACTTTC
-,TRBJ2-2,-,TRBV14,CASSPRTGGELFF,TGTGCCAGCAGCCCCCGGACGGGCGGGGAGCTGTTTTTT
TRBD2,TRBJ2-3,many,TRBV9,CASSVEAGGSTDTQYF,TGTGCCAGCAGCGTAGAGGCGGGGGGGAGCACAGATACGCAGTATTTT
TRBD1,TRBJ2-3,many,TRBV7-8,CASSLGQGSTDTQYF,TGTGCCAGCAGCTTGGGACAGGGCAGCACAGATACGCAGTATTTT
-,TRBJ2-5,many,TRBV4-1,CASSQRGMQETQYF,TGCGCCAGCAGCCAGAGGGGTATGCAAGAGACCCAGTACTTC
-,TRBJ1-5,many,TRBV12-3/TRBV12-4,CASSFLGAGNQPQHF,TGTGCCAGCAGTTTTTTGGGGGCGGGCAATCAGCCCCAGCATTTT
TRBD1,TRBJ1-2,few,TRBV3-1,CASTGTTGRRDGYTF,TGTGCCAGCACAGGGACGACAGGGAGGAGAGATGGCTACACCTTC
TRBD1,TRBJ2-7,many,TRBV5-1,CASSSDRGVYEQYF,TGCGCCAGCAGCTCGGACAGGGGAGTGTACGAGCAGTACTTC
TRBD1,TRBJ1-2,many,TRBV12-3/TRBV12-4,CASSSEDRVNGYTF,TGTGCCAGCAGTTCTGAAGACAGGGTAAATGGCTACACCTTC
TRBD2,TRBJ2-3,many,TRBV5-4,CASSRAAGAITDTQYF,TGTGCCAGCAGCCGAGCAGCGGGGGCCATCACAGATACGCAGTATTTT
-,TRBJ2-1,many,TRBV7-9,CASSLVRNEQFF,TGTGCCAGCAGCTTAGTACGTAATGAGCAGTTCTTC
-,TRBJ2-5,many,TRBV9,CASSVREGGIETQYF,TGTGCCAGCAGCGTGCGCGAGGGGGGCATTGAGACCCAGTACTTC
-,TRBJ2-1,few,TRBV4-1,CASSQVDLITYNEQFF,TGCGCCAGCAGCCAAGTTGACCTGATAACCTACAATGAGCAGTTCTTC
TRBD2,TRBJ2-1,-,TRBV5-4,CASSSLAGPYNEQFF,TGTGCCAGCAGCTCACTAGCGGGGCCCTACAATGAGCAGTTCTTC
-,TRBJ2-3,few,TRBV5-1,CASSSGTADTQYF,TGCGCCAGCAGCTCGGGGACCGCAGATACGCAGTATTTT
-,TRBJ2-7,-,TRBV12-3/TRBV12-4,CASSFFPGYEQYF,TGTGCCAGCAGCTTTTTCCCGGGATACGAGCAGTACTTC
TRBD2,TRBJ2-1,few,TRBV19,CASSSLAASNEQFF,TGTGCCAGTAGTAGCCTAGCGGCGTCTAATGAGCAGTTCTTC
-,TRBJ2-7,few,TRBV20-1,CSAQGQRSSYEQYF,TGCAGTGCGCAAGGACAGAGGAGCTCCTACGAGCAGTACTTC
-,TRBJ1-5,few,TRBV19,CASSNLASQHF,TGTGCCAGTAGTAACCTGGCGTCCCAGCATTTT
TRBD2,TRBJ2-5,many,TRBV3-1,CASSRASGGSETQYF,TGTGCCAGCAGCCGGGCTAGCGGGGGATCAGAGACCCAGTACTTC
-,TRBJ1-1,-,TRBV14,CASSPLGLSAREAFF,TGTGCCAGCAGCCCCCTGGGATTGTCGGCCCGTGAAGCTTTCTTT
-,TRBJ2-5,-,TRBV11-1,CASSSHTGRRETQYF,TGTGCCAGCAGCTCCCATACAGGGAGGAGGGAGACCCAGTACTTC
-,TRBJ2-7,many,TRBV20-1,CSARPTGIYEQYF,TGCAGTGCTAGACCTACCGGTATCTACGAGCAGTACTTC
-,TRBJ1-2,many,TRBV20-1,CSAPPSAGRGYTF,TGCAGTGCCCCGCCCTCGGCCGGACGTGGCTACACCTTC
-,TRBJ2-5,many,TRBV4-1,CASSRGARETQYF,TGCGCCAGCAGCCGCGGGGCGCGAGAGACCCAGTACTTC
-,TRBJ2-1,-,TRBV27,CASSLLVQGQILF,TGTGCCAGCAGTTTATTAGTCCAGGGCCAAATCCTTTTC
-,TRBJ2-3,-,TRBV28,CASSPGQKTGTDTQYF,TGTGCCAGCAGCCCCGGACAGAAAACCGGCACAGATACGCAGTATTTT
-,TRBJ1-6,few,TRBV4-2,CASSQEPDSPLHF,TGTGCCAGCAGCCAAGAGCCAGACTCACCCCTCCACTTT
-,TRBJ2-1,many,TRBV12-3/TRBV12-4,CASSGGGQESSHEQFF,TGTGCCAGCAGCGGGGGCGGACAGGAAAGTTCCCATGAGCAGTTCTTC
TRBD2,TRBJ2-1,-,TRBV12-3/TRBV12-4,CASRPSGGAYNEQFF,TGTGCCAGCAGACCTAGCGGGGGGGCCTACAATGAGCAGTTCTTC
-,TRBJ1-2,many,TRBV7-2,CASSLYPRENYGYTF,TGTGCCAGCAGCTTATACCCCCGAGAAAACTATGGCTACACCTTC
TRBD2,TRBJ2-1,-,TRBV30,CAWSVLGGSLDEQFF,TGTGCCTGGAGTGTACTCGGGGGGAGTCTGGATGAGCAGTTCTTC
-,TRBJ1-6,few,TRBV2,CASKGQGSSPLHF,TGTGCCAGCAAAGGGCAGGGAAGTTCACCCCTCCACTTT
-,TRBJ2-3,-,TRBV11-2,CASIRLLADTQYF,TGTGCCAGCATCAGGCTACTCGCAGATACGCAGTATTTT
-,TRBJ1-2,few,TRBV2,CASSDDRPYGYTF,TGTGCCAGCAGTGACGACAGGCCCTATGGCTACACCTTC
TRBD2,TRBJ2-7,few,TRBV5-1,CASSMPGGLEEQYF,TGCGCCAGCAGCATGCCGGGGGGGCTGGAGGAGCAGTACTTC
-,TRBJ1-3,many,TRBV10-3,CAISFDTPGNTIYF,TGTGCCATCAGCTTTGACACCCCTGGAAACACCATATATTTT
-,TRBJ2-5,few,TRBV5-1,CASSHQQISGETQYF,TGCGCCAGCAGCCACCAACAAATATCCGGGGAGACCCAGTACTTC
TRBD1,TRBJ1-6,many,TRBV9,CASSGQGRSPLHF,TGTGCCAGCAGCGGACAGGGCAGGTCACCCCTCCACTTT
-,TRBJ2-5,many,TRBV5-1,CASSTSPTTEETQYF,TGCGCCAGCAGCACGTCCCCGACTACGGAAGAGACCCAGTACTTC
TRBD2,TRBJ2-3,many,TRBV6-1,CASTIGLAGPTDTQYF,TGTGCCAGCACCATCGGCTTAGCGGGGCCCACAGATACGCAGTATTTT
-,TRBJ2-7,-,TRBV6-5,CASSYSTGARRDEQYF,TGTGCCAGCAGTTACTCGACGGGGGCGCGGAGGGACGAGCAGTACTTC
TRBD2,TRBJ2-3,-,TRBV24-1,CATSDLRSSGGSTDTQYF,TGTGCCACCAGTGATTTAAGATCGAGCGGGGGGTCCACAGATACGCAGTATTTT
TRBD1,TRBJ2-7,many,TRBV7-9,CASSSRQGSEQYF,TGTGCCAGCAGCTCCCGACAGGGTTCCGAGCAGTACTTC
TRBD1,TRBJ1-1,many,TRBV12-3/TRBV12-4,CASSPTGLNTEAFF,TGTGCCAGCAGTCCGACAGGGTTGAACACTGAAGCTTTCTTT
-,TRBJ2-7,many,TRBV5-1,CASRNQGSDEQYF,TGCGCCAGCAGGAATCAGGGATCCGACGAGCAGTACTTC
-,TRBJ1-5,-,TRBV28,CASSTGTAYSNQPQHF,TGTGCCAGCAGTACCGGGACGGCTTATAGCAATCAGCCCCAGCATTTT
TRBD2,TRBJ2-2,few,TRBV6-5,CASTLLAGENTGELFF,TGTGCCAGCACCCTCCTAGCGGGGGAGAACACCGGGGAGCTGTTTTTT